These 7 T cell receptor beta chains were all obtained from the same sample, sequenced in a study of CD8 T cells in Susac syndrome. When the RNA was reverse transcribed, random hexamers were used with an input of roughly 0.5 to 1 ug. TCRdb processed the immunoSEQ multiplex PCR reads anew with MiXCR; each CDR3 protein has one entry. Counted here are under 200,000 distinct CDR3 sequences, 90% to 95% occurring once; the ten biggest clones make up 0.12%. Sequenced material: CD4+ T cells from PBMCs. The origin of the receptors is a human donor with Susac syndrome.

The V and J genes are TRBV20-1 and TRBJ1-1, with no clear D. Trimming cost V 6 bases and J 1 base, with 9 bases left between them. This CDR3 is built from 12 residues. The germline gives CDR1 DFQATT, CDR2 SNEGSKA (reference sequence). The CDR3 loop reads CSAPTRNTEAFF. CDR3 coding DNA: TGCAGTGCGCCTACGAGGAACACTGAAGCTTTCTTT.

The gene calls are TRBV30 and TRBJ2-7, with TRBD1 matching over 11 bases. J was trimmed by 11 bases and V by 5 bases; bases with no gene match: 8. The germline V gene encodes CDR1 GTSNPN and CDR2 SVGIG (reference sequence). CDR3 length: 12 amino acids. The CDR3 is CAWELDRGLEYF. CDR3 DNA sequence: TGTGCCTGGGAACTGGACAGGGGGCTGGAGTACTTC.

The rearrangement links TRBV6-1 to TRBJ1-1, with D perhaps TRBD1 (6 bases). This CDR3 spans 17 amino acids. V was cut by 10 bases and J by 0 bases, with 24 bases left in between. CDR1 MNHNS and CDR2 SASEGT come from the germline V gene. As DNA, the CDR3 is TGTGCCACCAGGAGAAGGGTAGGGGGGGCAATGAACACTGAAGCTTTCTTT. Its protein is CATRRRVGGAMNTEAFF.

The rearrangement links TRBV12-3 or TRBV12-4 to TRBJ1-2; a weak D match, TRBD1 (6 bases). The CDR3 spans 13 residues. V was trimmed by 4 bases and J by 3 bases, leaving 9 bases between them. The CDR3 DNA sequence: TGTGCCAGCAGTTCCCGACAGGACTATGGCTACACCTTC. It specifies CASSSRQDYGYTF.

The J gene is TRBJ1-2, the V gene TRBV7-9; tentatively, D is TRBD1 (5 bases). CDR3 size: 13 residues. Germline CDR1 is SEHNR and CDR2 is FQNEAQ (reference sequence). V lost 5 bases and J 3 bases, leaving 10 bases between the germline ends. The CDR3 region is CASSRSGDYGYTF. The CDR3 DNA follows: TGTGCCAGCAGCCGATCGGGGGACTATGGCTACACCTTC.

This rearrangement joins TRBV2 to TRBJ2-2; D is ambiguous. Germline loops: CDR1 SNHLY, CDR2 FYNNEI. Trimming shortened V by 2 bases and J by 1 base, and 8 bases separated the two germline ends. The CDR3 spans 15 residues. CDR3 nucleotides: TGTGCCAGCAGTGAATTGGTGGGGAACACCGGGGAGCTGTTTTTT. Translating it yields CASSELVGNTGELFF.

The chain employs TRBV24-1 and TRBJ1-2, with D maybe TRBD1 (6 bases). The CDR3 loop spans 12 amino acids. From germline, CDR1 is KGHDR and CDR2 SFDVKD. Trimming removed 1 base from V and 8 bases from J, with 7 bases in between. The CDR3 DNA follows: TGTGCCACCAGTGATTTCAGGGGCGGCTACACCTTC. Protein sequence: CATSDFRGGYTF.